These 21 T cell receptor beta chains were sequenced from one sample in a study of T cell responses to AZD1222 COVID-19 vaccine. TCRdb's table, derived via immunoSEQ multiplex PCR, lists solely in-frame clones and lacks some. The profile shows around 95,000 clones, approximately 87% of them singletons. Sequences were derived from peripheral blood, sampled on day 0 of AZD1222 vaccination. The receptors were gathered from an adult in good health.

J is TRBJ1-3 and V is TRBV20-1; the D is unclear. Per the germline V gene, CDR1 is DFQATT and CDR2 is SNEGSKA (reference sequence). The CDR3 length is 11 residues. The V and J ends lost 5 bases and 9 bases respectively, with 11 bases between them. DNA for the CDR3: TGCAGTGCTGAGGACGCGGGCACCATATATTTT. Amino acids: CSAEDAGTIYF.

The genes are TRBV6-2 or TRBV6-3 and TRBJ1-5; 10 bases align to TRBD1. The CDR3 sequence is 17 residues long. The trim removed 3 bases at V and 0 bases at J, leaving 5 bases unmatched. CDR1 MNHEY and CDR2 SVGEGT come from the germline V gene. The CDR3 protein is CASSYGTGATSNQPQHF. The CDR3 DNA reads TGTGCCAGCAGTTATGGGACAGGGGCGACTAGCAATCAGCCCCAGCATTTT.

V is TRBV5-6 and J is TRBJ1-2; 9 bases are a match to TRBD1. V gave up 4 bases and J gave up 0 bases; unmatched junction bases: 13. The germline V gene encodes CDR1 SGHDT and CDR2 YYEEEE. The CDR3 loop spans 18 amino acids. CDR3: CASSPVGTGNLANYGYTF. DNA of the CDR3: TGTGCCAGCAGCCCGGTTGGGACAGGGAATTTAGCTAACTATGGCTACACCTTC.

The rearrangement uses TRBV20-1 and TRBJ2-4, with D perhaps matching TRBD2 (6 bases). The V gene lost 3 bases and the J gene lost 10 bases, with 10 bases spanning the gap. The CDR3 runs 11 residues. CDR1 and CDR2 from the germline V gene are DFQATT and SNEGSKA (reference sequence). CDR3 region: CSASLARIQYF. DNA of the CDR3: TGCAGTGCTAGCCTAGCGCGGATTCAGTACTTC.

The rearrangement joins TRBV5-1 to TRBJ2-3; a possible D gene is TRBD1 (5 bases). V was pared by 0 bases and J by 2 bases, with 10 bases between. The germline V gene has CDR1 SGHRS and CDR2 YFSETQ. The CDR3 length is 15 residues. The CDR3 protein is CASSLGQWVTDTQYF. The CDR3 nucleotides are TGCGCCAGCAGCTTGGGACAGTGGGTCACAGATACGCAGTATTTT.

V is TRBV7-8 and J is TRBJ2-2, with TRBD1 identical over 8 bases. V trimming: 4 bases; J trimming: 1 base; junction bases outside the gene matches: 2. This CDR3 has 15 amino acids. CDR1 SGHVS and CDR2 FQNEAQ come from the germline V gene. For the CDR3, the DNA is TGTGCCAGCAGCTCCGGACAGGGGAACACCGGGGAGCTGTTTTTT. This codes for CASSSGQGNTGELFF.

This chain uses TRBV10-3 with TRBJ1-1; the D gene is possibly TRBD1 (5 bases). This CDR3 comprises 13 residues. CDR1 ENHRY and CDR2 SYGVKD come from the germline V gene. The ends were cut back, 0 bases at V and 11 bases at J, with 13 bases in the middle. The CDR3 loop reads CAISESTGRDAFF. The CDR3 DNA reads as TGTGCCATCAGTGAGTCGACGGGACGGGATGCTTTCTTT.

The chain uses TRBV6-2 or TRBV6-3 and TRBJ2-2; perhaps TRBD2 as D (5 bases). CDR1 is MNHEY, CDR2 SVGEGT, per germline. Deletions cut 0 bases from V and 4 bases from J, with 6 bases between. The CDR3 consists of 14 residues. In DNA, the CDR3 is TGTGCCAGCAGTTACTCGGACTTCACCGGGGAGCTGTTTTTT. Translation: CASSYSDFTGELFF.

The chain employs TRBV5-5 and TRBJ1-1; maybe TRBD1 (6 bases). Between the trimmed V and J ends, which lost 0 bases and 4 bases, there was a span of 13 bases. The germline gives CDR1 SGHKS, CDR2 YYEKEE (reference sequence). The CDR3 consists of 15 residues. The CDR3 sequence: CASSLGTFRGTEAFF. The CDR3 DNA is TGTGCCAGCAGCTTGGGGACATTCAGGGGCACTGAAGCTTTCTTT.

The chain links TRBV13 to TRBJ1-1; 8 bases fit TRBD1. V dropped 1 base and J dropped 11; count of bases not matched to a gene: 6. This CDR3 contains 13 residues. Germline loops: CDR1 PRHDT, CDR2 FYEKMQ (reference sequence). CDR3 nucleotides: TGTGCCAGCAGCTTAGCAGCGACAGGGGCCGCTTTCTTT. Amino acids: CASSLAATGAAFF.

V usage is TRBV19 and J usage is TRBJ2-2; TRBD1 or TRBD2 may be the D gene (5 bases each). Trimming took off 6 bases at V and 1 base at J, with 18 bases between the two ends. Germline V lookup: CDR1 LNHDA, CDR2 SQIVND (reference sequence). The CDR3 runs to 17 residues. The CDR3 coding sequence is TGTGCCAGTAGGATCGGGTCGGGACGGCGGAACACCGGGGAGCTGTTTTTT. Its protein product is CASRIGSGRRNTGELFF.

The genes are TRBV6-5 and TRBJ1-2, with 8 bases matching TRBD1. After removal of 4 bases from V and 5 bases from J, the junction contained 9 bases not matched to a gene. CDR3 length: 15 amino acids. CDR1 MNHEY and CDR2 SVGAGI come from the germline V gene. Here the CDR3 DNA reads TGTGCCAGCAGTTCCTCCGGGACAGGAACATATGGCTACACCTTC. Residues: CASSSSGTGTYGYTF.

This clone was counted a few times. The chain uses TRBV19 and TRBJ1-2; D remains ambiguous. The V end was cut by 3 bases, the J end by 3 bases, with 14 bases between. The germline V gene has CDR1 LNHDA and CDR2 SQIVND (reference sequence). The CDR3 sequence is 15 residues long. CDR3 nucleotide sequence: TGTGCCAGTAGTATTGAAGCAATAATTTACTATGGCTACACCTTC. Translating gives CASSIEAIIYYGYTF.

The chain joins TRBV19 to TRBJ1-6, with TRBD1 as a possible D gene (5 bases). Germline lookup yields CDR1 LNHDA and CDR2 SQIVND (reference sequence). CDR3 size: 11 residues. Trimming pared 9 bases from V and 10 bases from J, leaving 10 bases between. Here the CDR3 reads CARTKGSPLHF. In DNA, the CDR3 is TGTGCCAGAACGAAGGGGTCACCCCTCCACTTT.

The V call is TRBV27, the J call TRBJ2-5; TRBD1 matches at 7 bases. CDR1 is MNHEY, CDR2 SMNVEV, per germline (reference sequence). This CDR3 is 15 amino acids long. With V trimmed by 5 bases and J by 2 bases, 8 bases remained unmatched. DNA of the CDR3: TGTGCCAGCAGTACCATACCGGGACAGCAAGAGACCCAGTACTTC. Amino acids: CASSTIPGQQETQYF.

This chain joins TRBV6-1 and TRBJ2-5; 13 nucleotides agree with TRBD2. The germline V gene encodes CDR1 MNHNS and CDR2 SASEGT. The CDR3 contains 19 residues. Trimming cost V 3 bases and J 5 bases; bases outside gene matches: 15. The DNA of the CDR3 is TGTGCCAGCAGTGAGGTTATGGGGACTAGCGGGATATTACGGGAGACCCAGTACTTC. This sequence encodes CASSEVMGTSGILRETQYF.

The chain joins TRBV2 to TRBJ2-5; 13 nucleotides line up with TRBD2. After removal of 5 bases from V and 5 bases from J, the junction contained 8 bases not matched to a gene. The V gene's germline CDR1 is SNHLY and CDR2 FYNNEI. The CDR3 has 16 residues. The CDR3 nucleotides read TGTGCCAGCAGTCCTGGGACTAGCGGGGCGGGGGAGACCCAGTACTTC. It translates to CASSPGTSGAGETQYF.

This sequence joins TRBV5-6 and TRBJ1-3; a possible D gene is TRBD1 (5 bases). The CDR3 consists of 14 residues. Trimming shortened V by 0 bases and J by 9 bases, and 13 bases separated the two germline ends. CDR1 SGHDT and CDR2 YYEEEE come from the germline V gene. CDR3 region: CASSLGAFGGTIYF. Here the CDR3 DNA reads TGTGCCAGCAGCTTGGGTGCCTTCGGGGGCACCATATATTTT.

The chain combines TRBV7-2 with TRBJ2-3; 10 bases match TRBD2. The J segment lost 0 bases and the V segment lost 3 bases, leaving 3 bases of the junction unmatched. From germline, CDR1 is SGHTA and CDR2 FQGNSA. The CDR3 totals 16 residues. CDR3 DNA sequence: TGTGCCAGCAGCTTGGGACTAGCGCGTAGCACAGATACGCAGTATTTT. As protein: CASSLGLARSTDTQYF.

The chain recombines TRBV10-3 with TRBJ1-5, with 8 positions matching TRBD1. The CDR3 covers 14 residues. J was trimmed by 5 bases and V by 8 bases; bases with no gene match: 8. Germline CDR1 and CDR2: ENHRY and SYGVKD. CDR3 coding DNA: TGTGCCATCCAGGACAGGGATCGTTATCAGCCCCAGCATTTT. Translation: CAIQDRDRYQPQHF.

This clone was detected many times. The chain joins TRBV5-6 to TRBJ1-3; D gene unclear. Trimming removed 2 bases from V and 4 bases from J, with 10 bases in between. Germline assignment: CDR1 SGHDT and CDR2 YYEEEE. This CDR3 spans 14 amino acids. The chain's CDR3 is CASSFGIDGNTIYF. The DNA for the CDR3 is TGTGCCAGCAGCTTTGGGATAGACGGAAACACCATATATTTT. Based on the CDR3 plus reference TRBV5-6 and TRBJ1-3, the full variable domain is DAGVTQSPTHLIKTRGQQVTLRCSPKSGHDTVSWYQQALGQGPQFIFQYYEEEERQRGNFPDRFSGHQFPNYSSELNVNALLLGDSALYLCASSFGIDGNTIYFGEGSWLTVV.